This record looks at one T cell receptor beta chain sequence and its context. What it binds is not known. Trimming pared 3 bases from V and 2 bases from J, leaving 11 bases between. The CDR3 has 15 amino acids. Germline-derived CDR1 and CDR2 are SGHDN and FVKESK. This specimen belongs to a study of beta chain features in type 1 diabetes. Study in general: When patients were set against healthy donors, age, gender and cell yields were similar. Overall study findings and caveats: Whatever favoring of shorter templates PCR might show would apply equally to patients and controls. Across all four CD4+ subsets, people with type 1 diabetes showed modestly shorter TCRB CDR3s.

The authors reverse transcribed all of the isolated RNA, so sequencing captured expressed TCRB transcripts. Using immunoSEQ multiplex PCR, the repertoire was profiled, and TCRdb retains in-frame clones only, with some absent. The top ten clones hold around 0.48% of a sample with 150,000 to 190,000 clones, approximately 10% of them seen once. Sequenced input: central memory CD4+ T cells from blood. This sequence joins TRBV14 and TRBJ1-3, with a weak D call TRBD1 (5 bases). This TCR was recovered from a man between 25 and 39 years old with type 1 diabetes. The chain's CDR3 is CASSQGWTTGNTIYF. In nucleotides, the CDR3 is TGTGCCAGCAGCCAGGGGTGGACAACTGGAAACACCATATATTTT.